Each of the 8 T cell receptor beta chains below was sequenced from the same sample in a study of early T cells in non-severe SARS-CoV-2 infection. Via MiXCR, TCRdb re-called the 5' RACE reads, giving one row per CDR3 protein. The sample records fewer than 65,000 distinct CDR3 sequences, around 12% being singletons. Sequencing was performed on whole blood. These TCRs come from an adult who was a healthcare worker with PCR-confirmed SARS-CoV-2 infection or an uninfected control (not recorded which).

The table lists this clonotype with many counts. The J gene is TRBJ1-1, the V gene TRBV5-1; D unresolved. Trimming took 2 bases from V and 3 from J, leaving 8 bases between them. The germline V gene has CDR1 SGHRS and CDR2 YFSETQ. The CDR3 length is 13 residues. CDR3 sequence: CASSFTTDTEAFF. In nucleotides, the CDR3 is TGCGCCAGCAGCTTTACTACGGACACTGAAGCTTTCTTT.

This clonotype was seen more than once but under ten times. The chain is built from TRBV10-2 and TRBJ2-7, with D tentatively TRBD2 (5 bases). This CDR3 is built from 13 residues. Germline CDR1 WSHSY, CDR2 SAAADI. Trimming removed 6 bases at V and 2 bases at J, with 11 bases between. The CDR3 DNA reads TGCGCCAGCAGCAGAACCGGGACCTACGAGCAGTACTTC. Translated: CASSRTGTYEQYF.

This clonotype was found many times. The V call is TRBV20-1, the J call TRBJ2-7; 7 bases agree with TRBD2. The CDR3 is 14 residues long. With 1 base clipped from V and 3 bases from J, the junction kept 6 bases outside the gene matches. Germline V gives CDR1 DFQATT, CDR2 SNEGSKA (reference sequence). The CDR3 sequence: CSARGGGGLYEQYF. Written as DNA, the CDR3 is TGCAGTGCTAGAGGTGGGGGGGGACTCTACGAGCAGTACTTC.

This clonotype has a count of ten or more. The J gene is TRBJ2-3, the V gene TRBV6-5; a possible D gene is TRBD2 (6 bases). Trimming stripped 2 bases from V and 4 bases from J, with 13 bases between. In germline, CDR1 is MNHEY, CDR2 SVGAGI. This CDR3 has 15 residues. The CDR3 reads CASSYDYPGADTQYF. CDR3 DNA sequence: TGTGCCAGCAGTTACGATTACCCGGGGGCAGATACGCAGTATTTT.

Points on this clonotype: Germline and junction disagree at one end, which may indicate a read error. This chain joins TRBV5-4 and TRBJ1-1; 7 positions agree with TRBD1. CDR3 size: 13 residues. CDR1 and CDR2 (germline): SGHNT, YYREEE (reference sequence). The CDR3 DNA sequence: TGTGCCAGCAGCCGACAGGGTTCGGCTGAAGTTTTCTTT. It is translated as CASSRQGSAEVFF. Full variable domain (outside the CDR3, taken from reference TRBV5-4 and TRBJ1-1): ETGVTQSPTHLIKTRGQQVTLRCSSQSGHNTVSWYQQALGQGPQFIFQYYREEENGRGNFPPRFSGLQFPNYSSELNVNALELDDSALYLCASSRQGSAEVFFGQGTRLTVV.

The chain recombines TRBV5-1 with TRBJ2-1; TRBD2 matches 9 bases. V dropped 4 bases and J dropped 12; count of bases not matched to a gene: 8. The germline CDR1 and CDR2 sequences are SGHRS and YFSETQ. CDR3 length: 13 amino acids. The CDR3 bases are TGCGCCAGCAGCACGGGACTAGCTGAAGCGCAGTTCTTC. Translating gives CASSTGLAEAQFF.

The chain has TRBV4-3 and TRBJ2-3; D gene uncertain. This CDR3 contains 14 residues. CDR1 is LGHNA and CDR2 is YSLEER in the germline V gene. V was clipped by 0 bases and J by 2 bases, with 6 bases between them. The DNA of the CDR3 is TGCGCCAGCAGCCAAGAGGGTGCCACAGATACGCAGTATTTT. It encodes CASSQEGATDTQYF.

V is TRBV29-1 and J is TRBJ2-3, with no clear D. Germline V gene data show CDR1 as SQVTM and CDR2 as ANQGSEA. Trimming cost V 3 bases and J 11 bases, with 9 bases left between them. The CDR3 runs 10 residues. The CDR3 protein is CSVDQIGQYF. The DNA of the CDR3 is TGCAGCGTTGACCAGATAGGGCAGTATTTT.